The rows below give T cell receptor beta chains drawn from one sample of a study of cytomegalovirus exposure and HLA in healthy donors. The table came from immunoSEQ multiplex PCR; TCRdb's copy has only in-frame clones and leaves some out. This sample has some 110,000 clones, with roughly 82% found just once. The sequenced material came from PBMCs. These receptors all stem from a woman aged 60-70 years in good health and CMV-seropositive. CDR3s include the opening cysteine and the closing phenylalanine or tryptophan. The D gene is left open where the match is weak. Clone size appears in some rows only: once, few, many, or a class for an expanded clone.

v_gene: TRBV4-3; abundance: .; j_gene: TRBJ2-7; d_gene: TRBD1; CDR3aa: CASSLSRQGTYEQYF; CDR3nt: TGCGCCAGCAGCCTCTCACGACAGGGAACCTACGAGCAGTACTTC
v_gene: TRBV30; abundance: .; j_gene: TRBJ2-1; d_gene: .; CDR3aa: CAWRHGGANSYNEQFF; CDR3nt: TGTGCCTGGAGGCATGGAGGGGCAAACTCCTACAATGAGCAGTTCTTC
v_gene: TRBV5-1; abundance: .; j_gene: TRBJ2-7; d_gene: TRBD1; CDR3aa: CASSLSPGTGGYDEQYF; CDR3nt: TGCGCCAGCAGCTTGAGTCCCGGGACAGGGGGCTACGACGAGCAGTACTTC
v_gene: TRBV12-5; abundance: .; j_gene: TRBJ1-2; d_gene: .; CDR3aa: CASGLITNYGYTF; CDR3nt: TGTGCTAGTGGTTTGATAACTAACTATGGCTACACCTTC
v_gene: TRBV30; abundance: .; j_gene: TRBJ1-6; d_gene: TRBD1; CDR3aa: CAWSAGQGAVSPLHF; CDR3nt: TGTGCCTGGAGTGCGGGACAGGGGGCGGTTTCACCCCTCCACTTT
v_gene: TRBV5-1; abundance: .; j_gene: TRBJ2-1; d_gene: TRBD1; CDR3aa: CASSLTGGSYNEQFF; CDR3nt: TGCGCCAGCAGCTTGACAGGGGGCTCCTACAATGAGCAGTTCTTC
v_gene: TRBV6-1; abundance: few; j_gene: TRBJ1-1; d_gene: .; CDR3aa: CASSEAAGRTEAFF; CDR3nt: TGTGCCAGCAGTGAAGCTGCAGGGCGCACTGAAGCTTTCTTT
v_gene: TRBV19; abundance: .; j_gene: TRBJ2-3; d_gene: TRBD2; CDR3aa: CASSILPWASGSGTDTQYF; CDR3nt: TGTGCCAGTAGTATCCTACCCTGGGCTAGCGGGAGTGGGACAGATACGCAGTATTTT
v_gene: TRBV5-6; abundance: .; j_gene: TRBJ2-3; d_gene: TRBD1; CDR3aa: CASSFSSRGQLDTQYF; CDR3nt: TGTGCTAGCAGCTTTTCGTCCAGGGGGCAGTTAGATACGCAGTATTTT
v_gene: TRBV2; abundance: .; j_gene: TRBJ2-5; d_gene: TRBD2; CDR3aa: CASSGDYQETQYF; CDR3nt: TGTGCCAGCAGTGGGGACTATCAAGAGACCCAGTACTTC
v_gene: TRBV18; abundance: .; j_gene: TRBJ2-5; d_gene: .; CDR3aa: CASSPRQQETQYF; CDR3nt: TGTGCCAGCTCACCACGACAGCAAGAGACCCAGTACTTC
v_gene: TRBV18; abundance: .; j_gene: TRBJ1-2; d_gene: .; CDR3aa: CASSPRRQNNYGYTF; CDR3nt: TGTGCCAGCTCACCACGTCGCCAGAATAACTATGGCTACACCTTC
v_gene: TRBV11-1; abundance: .; j_gene: TRBJ1-1; d_gene: TRBD1; CDR3aa: CASSSPTGMNTEAFF; CDR3nt: TGTGCCAGCAGCTCACCGACAGGGATGAACACTGAAGCTTTCTTT
v_gene: TRBV30; abundance: .; j_gene: TRBJ2-5; d_gene: TRBD2; CDR3aa: CAWTSGTQETQYF; CDR3nt: TGTGCCTGGACTAGCGGGACTCAAGAGACCCAGTACTTC
v_gene: TRBV5-1; abundance: .; j_gene: TRBJ2-3; d_gene: TRBD1; CDR3aa: CASSDRDRELDTQYF; CDR3nt: TGCGCCAGCAGCGACCGGGACAGGGAACTAGATACGCAGTATTTT
v_gene: TRBV11-2; abundance: .; j_gene: TRBJ2-7; d_gene: TRBD2; CDR3aa: CASSPHLAGAAYEQYF; CDR3nt: TGTGCCAGCAGCCCGCATCTAGCGGGGGCGGCCTACGAGCAGTACTTC
v_gene: TRBV28; abundance: few; j_gene: TRBJ2-7; d_gene: .; CDR3aa: CASSLPDRPYEQYF; CDR3nt: TGTGCCAGCAGTTTACCCGACAGGCCGTACGAGCAGTACTTC
v_gene: TRBV4-2; abundance: few; j_gene: TRBJ2-3; d_gene: TRBD2; CDR3aa: CASSGGEGSTDTQYF; CDR3nt: TGTGCCAGCAGCGGGGGGGAGGGCTCCACAGATACGCAGTATTTT
v_gene: TRBV5-1; abundance: .; j_gene: TRBJ1-2; d_gene: .; CDR3aa: CASSLGEGQSGYTF; CDR3nt: TGCGCCAGCAGCTTGGGAGAGGGTCAGAGTGGCTACACCTTC
v_gene: TRBV6-1; abundance: .; j_gene: TRBJ2-7; d_gene: TRBD2; CDR3aa: CASSADPGTSGRAVEQYF; CDR3nt: TGTGCCAGCAGTGCGGACCCCGGGACTAGCGGGAGGGCCGTCGAGCAGTACTTC
v_gene: TRBV14; abundance: .; j_gene: TRBJ2-1; d_gene: TRBD2; CDR3aa: CASSQDSGRAIF; CDR3nt: TGTGCCAGCAGCCAAGATAGCGGGAGGGCCATCTTC
v_gene: TRBV5-1; abundance: .; j_gene: TRBJ2-1; d_gene: TRBD2; CDR3aa: CASSPGTSGVSSYNEQFF; CDR3nt: TGCGCCAGCAGCCCCGGGACTAGCGGGGTGAGCTCCTACAATGAGCAGTTCTTC
v_gene: TRBV4-3; abundance: .; j_gene: TRBJ2-7; d_gene: TRBD2; CDR3aa: CVSSQDLAGVYEQYF; CDR3nt: TGCGTCAGCAGCCAAGACCTAGCGGGGGTCTACGAGCAGTACTTC
v_gene: TRBV2; abundance: .; j_gene: TRBJ2-7; d_gene: TRBD2; CDR3aa: CASSEGGAGTGYEQYF; CDR3nt: TGTGCCAGCAGTGAGGGAGGAGCGGGAACTGGATACGAGCAGTACTTC
v_gene: TRBV7-3; abundance: .; j_gene: TRBJ2-1; d_gene: TRBD2; CDR3aa: CASSLKRESYNEQFF; CDR3nt: TGTGCCAGCAGCTTAAAGCGGGAGTCCTACAATGAGCAGTTCTTC
v_gene: TRBV6-5; abundance: .; j_gene: TRBJ1-2; d_gene: .; CDR3aa: CASNLVEGFVGYTF; CDR3nt: TGTGCCAGCAATTTAGTCGAGGGCTTTGTTGGCTACACCTTC
v_gene: TRBV5-6; abundance: .; j_gene: TRBJ2-7; d_gene: TRBD1; CDR3aa: CASSFKTGTGAHEQYF; CDR3nt: TGTGCCAGCAGCTTCAAGACGGGGACAGGGGCCCACGAGCAGTACTTC
v_gene: TRBV7-6; abundance: .; j_gene: TRBJ2-3; d_gene: .; CDR3aa: CASSLDTNTQYF; CDR3nt: TGTGCCAGCAGCTTAGACACGAATACGCAGTATTTT
v_gene: TRBV6-5; abundance: once; j_gene: TRBJ1-5; d_gene: TRBD1; CDR3aa: CASSSHRGSNQPQHF; CDR3nt: TGTGCCAGCAGTTCGCACAGGGGAAGCAATCAGCCCCAGCATTTT
v_gene: TRBV4-2; abundance: .; j_gene: TRBJ2-7; d_gene: .; CDR3aa: CASSQESAGLVGGEQYF; CDR3nt: TGTGCCAGCAGCCAAGAATCCGCAGGACTCGTGGGTGGCGAGCAGTACTTC
v_gene: TRBV9; abundance: .; j_gene: TRBJ2-2; d_gene: .; CDR3aa: CASSVRAGELFF; CDR3nt: TGTGCCAGCAGCGTTCGGGCCGGGGAGCTGTTTTTT
v_gene: TRBV2; abundance: once; j_gene: TRBJ1-1; d_gene: TRBD1; CDR3aa: CASSASGGERAFF; CDR3nt: TGTGCCAGCAGTGCTTCAGGGGGCGAGAGAGCTTTCTTT
v_gene: TRBV4-3; abundance: few; j_gene: TRBJ1-2; d_gene: .; CDR3aa: CASSQVRGFFYGYTF; CDR3nt: TGCGCCAGCAGCCAAGTGCGGGGCTTCTTCTATGGCTACACCTTC
v_gene: TRBV5-4; abundance: .; j_gene: TRBJ2-5; d_gene: TRBD2; CDR3aa: CASSLVSGGGWETQYF; CDR3nt: TGTGCCAGCAGCTTGGTTAGCGGGGGGGGATGGGAGACCCAGTACTTC
v_gene: TRBV6-6; abundance: few; j_gene: TRBJ2-7; d_gene: TRBD2; CDR3aa: CASRQRESYEQYF; CDR3nt: TGTGCCAGCAGACAGCGGGAGTCCTACGAGCAGTACTTC
v_gene: TRBV4-1; abundance: once; j_gene: TRBJ1-6; d_gene: .; CDR3aa: CASSQDWDTSSYNSPLHF; CDR3nt: TGCGCCAGCAGCCAAGATTGGGACACGAGCTCCTATAATTCACCCCTCCACTTT